This T cell receptor (beta chain) was profiled in a study of beta chain features in type 1 diabetes. General observations from the study: Type 1 diabetes patients showed a moderate but significant shortening of TCRB CDR3s in all four CD4+ subsets.

A single heparinised draw of roughly 120 mL on average was taken per donor. Every isolated RNA sample was fully reverse transcribed, so sequencing captured expressed TCRB transcripts. Naive, central memory and regulatory T cell samples produced a mean of about 3.5 million reads. Profiled with immunoSEQ multiplex PCR; TCRdb holds only in-frame clones, not every one. The sample lists a few hundred thousand clones, roughly 17% occurring once. The V gene end was trimmed by 5 bases and the J gene end by 5 bases; junction bases not matched to a gene: 6. This CDR3 has 15 amino acids. Germline-derived CDR1 and CDR2 are SGHTA and FQGNSA. Concerning this clone: Its antigen is currently unknown.

This receptor was identified in a man aged 25-45 years with type 1 diabetes. Sequencing was performed on naive CD4+ T cells from blood. The chain couples TRBV7-2 to TRBJ2-2; 9 nucleotides align to TRBD2. CDR3 loop: CASSRLAEITGELFF. The CDR3 region has the DNA TGTGCCAGCAGCCGACTAGCGGAGATAACCGGGGAGCTGTTTTTT. The entire variable domain, with the rest obtained from reference TRBV7-2 and TRBJ2-2, is as follows: GAGVSQSPSNKVTEKGKDVELRCDPISGHTALYWYRQSLGQGLEFLIYFQGNSAPDKSGLPSDRFSAERTGGSVSTLTIQRTQQEDSAVYLCASSRLAEITGELFFGEGSRLTVL.